The 15 T cell receptor beta chains given below trace back to one sample, sequenced in a study of blood T cell repertoires in COVID-19. Data came from immunoSEQ multiplex PCR; TCRdb stores just in-frame clones and leaves some out. Altogether 150,000 to 200,000 clones are present, around 92% being singletons, with the ten largest covering about 4.8%. The sequenced sample consisted of peripheral blood. These receptors were taken from a man aged 25-45 years with COVID-19, enrolled during active disease.

In this sample, this clone turned up once. V usage is TRBV12-5 and J usage is TRBJ2-2, with no clear D. The germline V gene encodes CDR1 LGHNT and CDR2 FRNRAP. Trimming shortened V by 2 bases and J by 8 bases, and 6 bases separated the two germline ends. The CDR3 is made up of 12 amino acids. The DNA of the CDR3 is TGTGCTAGTGGTTTGATGTCAGGGGAGCTGTTTTTT. The encoded protein is CASGLMSGELFF.

The chain couples TRBV27 to TRBJ1-2; D may be TRBD1 (5 bases). The germline V gene has CDR1 MNHEY and CDR2 SMNVEV (reference sequence). The CDR3 has 13 amino acids. V lost 2 bases to trimming and J lost 2 bases, with 6 bases between them. The CDR3 coding sequence is TGTGCCAGCAGTTTACAGGGAAACTATGGCTACACCTTC. Protein sequence: CASSLQGNYGYTF.

There are a few counts of this clone. For the CDR3, the DNA is TGCGCCAGCAGCTTGGAGAGCGGGAGATACAATGAGCAGTTCTTC. It encodes CASSLESGRYNEQFF. The chain couples TRBV5-1 to TRBJ2-1; 8 bases align to TRBD2. V lost 0 bases to trimming and J lost 4 bases; unmatched junction nucleotides: 3. The length of the CDR3 is 15 residues. Germline loops: CDR1 SGHRS, CDR2 YFSETQ.

This clone was seen only once. The V call is TRBV19, the J call TRBJ2-1; the match to TRBD2 covers 13 bases. The CDR3 runs to 17 residues. J lost 7 bases, V lost 1 base, and 7 bases had no gene match. Germline V lookup: CDR1 LNHDA, CDR2 SQIVND (reference sequence). This chain's CDR3 is CASSIVLAGGPSNEQFF. CDR3 coding DNA: TGTGCCAGTAGTATAGTACTAGCGGGGGGGCCGAGTAATGAGCAGTTCTTC. Drawing the rest from reference TRBV19 and TRBJ2-1, the complete variable domain is DGGITQSPKYLFRKEGQNVTLSCEQNLNHDAMYWYRQDPGQGLRLIYYSQIVNDFQKGDIAEGYSVSREKKESFPLTVTSAQKNPTAFYLCASSIVLAGGPSNEQFFGPGTRLTVL.

This clone was found once. The chain employs TRBV19 and TRBJ1-6; D gene unclear. The CDR3 has 13 residues. V gave up 6 bases and J gave up 5 bases, with 8 bases separating them. Germline V lookup: CDR1 LNHDA, CDR2 SQIVND (reference sequence). CDR3 sequence reads: CASRGGNNSPLHF. The CDR3 nucleotides read TGTGCCAGTAGGGGAGGGAATAATTCACCCCTCCACTTT.

The rearrangement joins TRBV9 to TRBJ1-6; D gene uncertain. The V end lost 3 bases, the J end lost 0 bases, and 16 bases lay between the germline ends. Looked up from germline, CDR1 is SGDLS and CDR2 is YYNGEE. The CDR3 has 18 residues. Here the CDR3 DNA reads TGTGCCAGCAGCGCCGACGACGCGGGAAGCTCCTATAATTCACCCCTCCACTTT. Residues: CASSADDAGSSYNSPLHF.

V usage is TRBV30 and J usage is TRBJ2-7; D is possibly TRBD1 (5 bases). This CDR3 is 14 amino acids long. Germline V lookup: CDR1 GTSNPN, CDR2 SVGIG (reference sequence). The V gene lost 0 bases and the J gene lost 0 bases, with 9 bases spanning the gap. CDR3 region: CAWSVTGISYEQYF. The CDR3 region has the DNA TGTGCCTGGAGTGTCACAGGTATCTCCTACGAGCAGTACTTC. Variable domain in full (rest from reference TRBV30 and TRBJ2-7): SQTIHQWPATLVQPVGSPLSLECTVEGTSNPNLYWYRQAAGRGLQLLFYSVGIGQISSEVPQNLSASRPQDRQFILSSKKLLLSDSGFYLCAWSVTGISYEQYFGPGTRLTVT.

Turning to this clone: Other DNA sequences from this sample encode an identical CDR3 as well. The J gene is TRBJ2-2, the V gene TRBV7-3; D is unclear. CDR1 SGHTA and CDR2 FQGTGA come from the germline V gene. The CDR3 is 12 residues long. V shed 3 bases and J shed 5 bases, with 4 bases lying between them. CDR3 region: CASSFSTGELFF. For the CDR3, the DNA is TGTGCCAGCAGCTTTAGTACCGGGGAGCTGTTTTTT.

This CDR3 is CASRWRGVMSYEQYF. CDR3 sequence (DNA): TGTGCCAGCAGGTGGCGGGGGGTAATGTCCTACGAGCAGTACTTC. The chain joins TRBV6-5 to TRBJ2-7, with 8 bases lining up with TRBD2. With V trimmed by 6 bases and J by 1 base, 8 bases remained unmatched. The V gene's germline CDR1 is MNHEY and CDR2 SVGAGI. The CDR3 covers 15 residues.

CDR3 in DNA: TGTGCCAGTAGTATCGGGCGGGTTAGTGGTGACATTCAGTACTTC. As protein: CASSIGRVSGDIQYF. This chain connects TRBV19 to TRBJ2-4; TRBD2 might be the D (5 bases). From germline, CDR1 is LNHDA and CDR2 SQIVND (reference sequence). The ends were cut back, 3 bases at V and 8 bases at J, with 17 bases in the middle. The CDR3 length is 15 residues.

The genes are TRBV24-1 and TRBJ2-2; 11 bases align to TRBD1. The CDR3 extends over 17 amino acids. V was clipped by 2 bases and J by 7 bases; unmatched bases: 8. The germline gives CDR1 KGHDR, CDR2 SFDVKD. CDR3 protein: CATSDSPGQGADGELFF. The CDR3 coding sequence is TGTGCCACCAGTGATTCTCCCGGACAGGGGGCGGACGGGGAGCTGTTTTTT.

This clone was observed a few times. The rearrangement links TRBV19 to TRBJ1-2; 8 nucleotides match TRBD1. This CDR3 region has 15 residues. Unmatched junction bases numbered 9, after V lost 3 bases and J lost 6 bases. Germline loops: CDR1 LNHDA, CDR2 SQIVND (reference sequence). CDR3 sequence: CASSMVTGELNGYTF. The CDR3 DNA reads as TGTGCCAGTAGTATGGTGACAGGGGAGCTGAATGGCTACACCTTC.

J is TRBJ1-3 and V is TRBV19; 7 bases match TRBD1. The CDR3 runs 16 residues. Germline V lookup: CDR1 LNHDA, CDR2 SQIVND (reference sequence). Trimming cost V 1 base and J 0 bases; bases outside gene matches: 3. CDR3 DNA: TGTGCCAGTAGTATAGCCCGGACAGGCTCTGGAAACACCATATATTTT. This encodes CASSIARTGSGNTIYF. Full variable domain (outside the CDR3, taken from reference TRBV19 and TRBJ1-3): DGGITQSPKYLFRKEGQNVTLSCEQNLNHDAMYWYRQDPGQGLRLIYYSQIVNDFQKGDIAEGYSVSREKKESFPLTVTSAQKNPTAFYLCASSIARTGSGNTIYFGEGSWLTVV.

The chain uses TRBV27 and TRBJ1-2; D is perhaps TRBD1 (5 bases). Looked up from germline, CDR1 is MNHEY and CDR2 is SMNVEV (reference sequence). The CDR3 runs 15 residues. V was shortened by 0 bases and J by 4 bases, with 12 bases between the two germline ends. DNA for the CDR3: TGTGCCAGCAGTTTATCCCCCCAGGGCCTCTATGGCTACACCTTC. Its translation: CASSLSPQGLYGYTF.

This clone was picked up one time. The chain carries TRBV28 and TRBJ2-1; weak D call: TRBD1 (6 bases). CDR1 is MDHEN and CDR2 is SYDVKM in the germline V gene. The CDR3 contains 17 residues. Trimming cost V 5 bases and J 4 bases, with 21 bases left between them. This CDR3 is CASSTRQAETAYNEQFF. Here the CDR3 DNA reads TGTGCCAGCAGTACTCGACAGGCCGAGACCGCTTACAATGAGCAGTTCTTC.